This T cell receptor (beta chain) derives from a study of blood T cell repertoires in COVID-19. Looking at the study overall: Some COVID-19 samples were acute and others convalescent; all came from the United States, Italy and Spain. Nucleic acid was either cDNA or gDNA, and it came from T cells, B-cell-depleted T cells, or PBMCs.

Under the authors' procedure: Cell counts per sample came from amplifying reference gene primers. Sequencing used immunoSEQ multiplex PCR; TCRdb keeps in-frame clones, though not all of them. V, J and clone size are taken as reported in that table, and D and trimming were inferred from the DNA itself. The data show about 230,000 clones, about 85% seen once. Germline V lookup: CDR1 MNHEY, CDR2 SVGAGI. This CDR3 region has 15 residues. Trimming removed 0 bases at V and 10 bases at J, with 13 bases between. The chain joins TRBV6-5 to TRBJ1-6; tentatively, D is TRBD1 (5 bases). Sample: peripheral blood. This sequence was found in a man between 40 and 49 years old with acute or convalescent COVID-19. This CDR3 is CASSYSNRGGSPLHF. The CDR3 DNA follows: TGTGCCAGCAGTTACTCGAATAGGGGTGGGTCACCCCTCCACTTT.